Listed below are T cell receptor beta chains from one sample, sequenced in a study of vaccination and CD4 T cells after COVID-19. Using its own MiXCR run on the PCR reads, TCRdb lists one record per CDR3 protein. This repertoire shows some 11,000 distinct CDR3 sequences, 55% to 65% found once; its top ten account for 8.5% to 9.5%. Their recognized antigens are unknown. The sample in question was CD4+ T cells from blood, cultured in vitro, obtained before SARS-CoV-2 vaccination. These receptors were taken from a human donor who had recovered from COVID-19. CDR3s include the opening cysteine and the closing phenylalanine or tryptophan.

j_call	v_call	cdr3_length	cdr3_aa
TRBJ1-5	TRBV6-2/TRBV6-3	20	CASSYSILVSTVPRNQPQHF
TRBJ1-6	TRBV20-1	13	CSARPGGDSPLHF
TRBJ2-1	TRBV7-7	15	CASSLQRDRHNEQFF
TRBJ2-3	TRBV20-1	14	CSPLAGGFTDTQYF
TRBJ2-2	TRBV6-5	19	CASSYASVRAGGRTGELFF
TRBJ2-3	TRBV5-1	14	CASSLGHGTDTQYF
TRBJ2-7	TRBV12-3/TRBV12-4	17	CASSLWGRGAASYEQYF
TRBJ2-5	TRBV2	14	CASLRGGARETQYF
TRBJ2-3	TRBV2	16	CASSYPTIRSTDTQYF
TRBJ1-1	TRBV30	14	CAWSDTFLNTEAFF
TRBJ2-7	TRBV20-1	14	CSANPGLAGEGPYF
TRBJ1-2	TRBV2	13	CASKVQPVYGYTF
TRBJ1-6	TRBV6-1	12	CASREIHSPLHF
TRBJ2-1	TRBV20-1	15	CSARQSGLRYNEQFF
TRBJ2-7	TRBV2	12	CATRPGSYEQYF
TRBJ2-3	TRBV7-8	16	CASSFRDRDQTDTQYF
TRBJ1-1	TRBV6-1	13	CATDRQGPPEAFF
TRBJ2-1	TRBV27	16	CASSPPGLGTYNEQFF
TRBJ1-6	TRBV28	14	CASSPGQGWSPLHF
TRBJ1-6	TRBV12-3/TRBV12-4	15	CASSFGGPFNSPLHF
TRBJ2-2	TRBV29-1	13	CSVESQGPGELFF
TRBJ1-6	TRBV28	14	CASRLGGSNSPLHF
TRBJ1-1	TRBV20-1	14	CSAKLQAGNTEAFF
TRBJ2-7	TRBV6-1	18	CASSSARRTSGRAYEQYF
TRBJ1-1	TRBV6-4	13	CASSDGGNTEAFF
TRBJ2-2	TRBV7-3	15	CASSLIRGNAGELFF
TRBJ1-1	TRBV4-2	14	CASSQDLGGAEAFF
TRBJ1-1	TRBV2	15	CASSSQGGMNTEAFF